These 22 T cell receptor beta chains came from one sample sequenced in a study of blood T cell repertoires in COVID-19. The assay was immunoSEQ multiplex PCR, and TCRdb's table has in-frame clones only and misses some. Counted here are about 41,000 clones, 80% to 90% occurring once; the ten biggest clones make up 35% to 45%. The sequencing input was peripheral blood. All receptors come from a woman of 80 years or more with active or convalescent COVID-19.

The chain is built from TRBV19 and TRBJ2-4; tentatively, D is TRBD1 (6 bases). Between the trimmed V and J ends, which lost 6 bases and 1 base, there was a span of 16 bases. CDR1 and CDR2 (germline): LNHDA, SQIVND (reference sequence). The CDR3 covers 16 residues. CDR3 nucleotides: TGTGCCAGTAGAGGGGCAGGGGTGGCGGCCAAAAACATTCAGTACTTC. This translates into CASRGAGVAAKNIQYF.

The chain employs TRBV7-9 and TRBJ1-5, with D possibly matching TRBD1 (5 bases). The CDR3 spans 16 residues. V was trimmed by 1 base and J by 1 base, leaving 11 bases between them. Germline V gene lookup returns CDR1 SEHNR and CDR2 FQNEAQ (reference sequence). The CDR3 protein is CASSLVAGLSNQPQHF. In nucleotides, the CDR3 is TGTGCCAGCAGCTTAGTGGCAGGGTTGAGCAATCAGCCCCAGCATTTT.

This clone was found a few times. V usage is TRBV7-8 and J usage is TRBJ1-4, with D uncertain. CDR3 length equals 12 residues. CDR1 is SGHVS and CDR2 is FQNEAQ in the germline V gene. Trimming stripped 5 bases from V and 7 bases from J, with 8 bases between. CDR3 in DNA: TGTGCCAGCAGCCTGGGAGTTGAAAAACTGTTTTTT. Protein product: CASSLGVEKLFF.

The genes are TRBV7-3 and TRBJ2-2; tentative D call: TRBD1 (6 bases). Germline V gives CDR1 SGHTA, CDR2 FQGTGA. V was trimmed by 1 base and J by 5 bases, leaving 11 bases between them. The CDR3 length is 15 residues. The CDR3 sequence is CASSLRQGRTGELFF. DNA for the CDR3: TGTGCCAGCAGCTTAAGGCAGGGGCGGACCGGGGAGCTGTTTTTT.

V is TRBV3-1 (or the pseudogene TRBV3-2) and J is TRBJ1-1; no clear D. Germline CDR1 LGHDT, CDR2 YNNKEL (reference sequence). V gave up 5 bases and J gave up 1 base, with 11 bases separating them. This CDR3 has 14 amino acids. The CDR3 here is CASSDTPGNTEAFF. In nucleotides, the CDR3 is TGTGCCAGCAGCGACACCCCTGGGAACACTGAAGCTTTCTTT.

V gene TRBV28 combines with J gene TRBJ1-5, with 11 bases fitting TRBD1. The CDR3 loop spans 16 amino acids. V lost 3 bases, J lost 5 bases, and 6 bases stayed unmatched. CDR1 is MDHEN, CDR2 SYDVKM, per germline. This CDR3 reads CASSFRDRGFDQPQHF. Written as DNA, the CDR3 is TGTGCCAGCAGTTTTAGGGACAGGGGGTTCGATCAGCCCCAGCATTTT.

CDR3 loop: CSASTTSGHNEQFF. The CDR3 nucleotides are TGCAGTGCTAGTACGACTAGCGGGCACAATGAGCAGTTCTTC. V gene TRBV20-1 combines with J gene TRBJ2-1; TRBD2 matches 10 bases. The V segment lost 3 bases and the J segment 5 bases; nucleotides outside the gene matches: 4. The CDR3 is 14 residues long. CDR1 and CDR2 from the germline V gene are DFQATT and SNEGSKA (reference sequence).

The chain uses TRBV18 and TRBJ1-4; 9 nucleotides align to TRBD1. The CDR3 loop spans 16 amino acids. With V trimmed by 3 bases and J by 5 bases, 7 bases remained unmatched. From germline, CDR1 is KGHSH and CDR2 LQKENI. The CDR3 DNA reads TGTGCCAGCTCACCGGATATGACAGGGGGAAATGAAAAACTGTTTTTT. Its protein is CASSPDMTGGNEKLFF.

This chain uses TRBV27 with TRBJ1-3, with 8 positions matching TRBD1. Germline V gene sequence: CDR1 MNHEY, CDR2 SMNVEV (reference sequence). CDR3 length equals 13 residues. Trimming removed 5 bases from V and 7 bases from J; junction bases left unmatched: 4. Here the CDR3 DNA reads TGTGCCAGCAGTAGGACAGGGATGAACACCATATATTTT. Its translation is CASSRTGMNTIYF.

This clone was recorded a few times. The V and J genes are TRBV4-1 and TRBJ2-1, with a weak D call TRBD2 (5 bases). The germline V gene has CDR1 MGHRA and CDR2 YSYEKL. The CDR3 contains 16 residues. V was trimmed by 1 base and J by 3 bases, leaving 13 bases between them. The CDR3 here is CASSQGEGVIYNEQFF. The CDR3 region has the DNA TGCGCCAGCAGCCAAGGTGAGGGAGTAATCTACAATGAGCAGTTCTTC.

This rearrangement joins TRBV6-1 to TRBJ1-5; 9 bases map to TRBD1. The CDR3 loop spans 15 amino acids. Germline CDR1 MNHNS, CDR2 SASEGT. Germline trimming cut 3 bases from V and 8 bases from J; bases unmatched to any gene: 8. The CDR3 sequence: CASSDPGQGVEPQHF. The CDR3, as DNA: TGTGCCAGCAGTGATCCGGGACAGGGAGTCGAGCCCCAGCATTTT.

The rearrangement joins TRBV24-1 to TRBJ2-1; 9 bases line up with TRBD1. This CDR3 spans 18 amino acids. The germline V gene encodes CDR1 KGHDR and CDR2 SFDVKD. With V trimmed by 4 bases and J by 3 bases, 12 bases remained unmatched. The CDR3 nucleotides are TGTGCCACCAGTGACCCATCGCCAAAGGACAGGGGCTACAATGAGCAGTTCTTC. Its protein is CATSDPSPKDRGYNEQFF.

V is TRBV9 and J is TRBJ1-1; 9 bases match TRBD1. CDR3 length equals 15 residues. J gave up 4 bases and V 3 bases, and 7 bases lay outside the gene matches. Looked up from germline, CDR1 is SGDLS and CDR2 is YYNGEE. This CDR3 is CASSAAGTGSTEAFF. CDR3 nucleotide sequence: TGTGCCAGCAGCGCAGCCGGGACAGGGAGCACTGAAGCTTTCTTT.

J is TRBJ1-5 and V is TRBV28; D might be TRBD1 (6 bases). The CDR3 extends over 14 amino acids. The V gene's germline CDR1 is MDHEN and CDR2 SYDVKM. The V gene lost 4 bases and the J gene lost 7 bases, with 14 bases spanning the gap. The CDR3: CASSSPGVNQPQHF. Written as DNA, the CDR3 is TGTGCCAGCAGTTCCCCAGGGGTAAACCAGCCCCAGCATTTT.

The gene calls are TRBV9 and TRBJ2-7; weak D call: TRBD2 (6 bases). V was cut by 4 bases and J by 6 bases, with 20 bases left in between. The CDR3 runs to 15 residues. The V gene's germline CDR1 is SGDLS and CDR2 YYNGEE. The CDR3: CASSPRLGGSLEQYF. For the CDR3, the DNA is TGTGCCAGCAGCCCCCGACTAGGTGGGTCTCTCGAGCAGTACTTC. Looking up the rest from reference TRBV9 and TRBJ2-7 gives the full variable domain: DSGVTQTPKHLITATGQRVTLRCSPRSGDLSVYWYQQSLDQGLQFLIQYYNGEERAKGNILERFSAQQFPDLHSELNLSSLELGDSALYFCASSPRLGGSLEQYFGPGTRLTVT.

The chain has TRBV7-2 and TRBJ1-1; D is undetermined. The CDR3 extends over 15 amino acids. Trimming left V 0 bases short and J 6 bases short, with 14 bases between. The germline CDR1 and CDR2 sequences are SGHTA and FQGNSA. CDR3: CASSLAGVGLAEAFF. CDR3 DNA sequence: TGTGCCAGCAGCTTAGCCGGGGTAGGGTTGGCTGAAGCTTTCTTT.

This sequence joins TRBV19 and TRBJ1-3; D unclear. This CDR3 is 16 amino acids long. V was shortened by 5 bases and J by 2 bases, with 16 bases between the two germline ends. Germline lookup yields CDR1 LNHDA and CDR2 SQIVND (reference sequence). CDR3 loop: CASSFGRWATGNTIYF. The CDR3 DNA reads TGTGCCAGTAGTTTCGGTCGCTGGGCAACTGGAAACACCATATATTTT.

This clone occurred once. This rearrangement joins TRBV6-5 to TRBJ1-5, with TRBD1 identical over 7 bases. Per the germline V gene, CDR1 is MNHEY and CDR2 is SVGAGI. The ends lost 8 bases at V and 7 bases at J; junction bases unmatched: 8. This CDR3 has 13 amino acids. The CDR3: CASQSRDRQPQHF. CDR3 coding DNA: TGTGCCAGCCAATCGAGGGACAGACAGCCCCAGCATTTT.

The V call is TRBV3-1 (or the pseudogene TRBV3-2), the J call TRBJ2-7; 7 nucleotides line up with TRBD2. CDR3 length equals 12 residues. V lost 3 bases and J lost 7; bases outside the gene matches: 3. The V gene's germline CDR1 is LGHDT and CDR2 YNNKEL (reference sequence). The CDR3 is CASSHGLDEQYF. CDR3 bases: TGTGCCAGCAGCCATGGACTAGATGAGCAGTACTTC.

The J gene is TRBJ1-5, the V gene TRBV7-2; no clear D. The V end lost 5 bases, the J end lost 5 bases, and 16 bases lay between the germline ends. The CDR3 is 15 residues long. Per germline, CDR1 SGHTA and CDR2 FQGNSA. The CDR3 DNA is TGTGCCAGCAGCCTCGAGTTCGGGAGGGATCAGCCCCAGCATTTT. As protein: CASSLEFGRDQPQHF.

This clone was picked up one time. The chain carries TRBV19 and TRBJ2-1; TRBD2 matches 7 bases. Germline CDR1 LNHDA, CDR2 SQIVND (reference sequence). J was trimmed by 0 bases and V by 8 bases; bases with no gene match: 4. This CDR3 contains 14 residues. CDR3 sequence: CASGRGSSYNEQFF. The CDR3 DNA reads as TGTGCCAGTGGGAGGGGAAGCTCCTACAATGAGCAGTTCTTC. The full variable domain, in which reference TRBV19 and TRBJ2-1 provide the parts outside the CDR3, is DGGITQSPKYLFRKEGQNVTLSCEQNLNHDAMYWYRQDPGQGLRLIYYSQIVNDFQKGDIAEGYSVSREKKESFPLTVTSAQKNPTAFYLCASGRGSSYNEQFFGPGTRLTVL.

The CDR3 loop reads CASSVGANTEAFF. For the CDR3, the DNA is TGTGCCAGCAGCGTAGGAGCGAACACTGAAGCTTTCTTT. The chain employs TRBV9 and TRBJ1-1, with D hard to call. Trimming removed 0 bases from V and 1 base from J, with 4 bases in between. CDR1 is SGDLS and CDR2 is YYNGEE in the germline V gene. This CDR3 region has 13 residues.